These 26 T cell receptor beta chains share one sample of origin, sequenced in a study of cytomegalovirus exposure and HLA in healthy donors. Some clones are missing from TCRdb's copy, which holds only in-frame ones; the method was immunoSEQ multiplex PCR. The sample carries about 240,000 clones, 87% recorded once. Sequences were obtained from PBMCs. These TCRs come from a man between 18 and 35 years old in good health and CMV-seronegative.

The gene calls are TRBV27 and TRBJ2-7; D perhaps matches TRBD2 (6 bases). The CDR3 is 12 amino acids. Per the germline V gene, CDR1 is MNHEY and CDR2 is SMNVEV (reference sequence). Between the trimmed V and J ends, which lost 3 bases and 6 bases, there was a span of 9 bases. In DNA, the CDR3 is TGTGCCAGCAGTTTTATCGGGGGCGAGCAGTACTTC. Protein sequence: CASSFIGGEQYF.

The V call is TRBV2, the J call TRBJ1-4, with D possibly being TRBD1 (6 bases). V was cut by 3 bases and J by 10 bases, with 12 bases left in between. This CDR3 has 13 amino acids. Germline-derived CDR1 and CDR2 are SNHLY and FYNNEI. Here the CDR3 reads CASSDRVTGKLFF. The CDR3 DNA follows: TGTGCCAGCAGTGACCGGGTGACAGGAAAACTGTTTTTT.

In its sample, this clone was seen once. The rearrangement uses TRBV28 and TRBJ1-4; D is possibly TRBD1 (6 bases). The length of the CDR3 is 16 residues. Per the germline V gene, CDR1 is MDHEN and CDR2 is SYDVKM. Trimming stripped 5 bases from V and 2 bases from J, with 15 bases between. This chain's CDR3 is CASSLRGQPTNEKLFF. The CDR3 DNA follows: TGTGCCAGCAGTCTACGCGGACAGCCTACTAATGAAAAACTGTTTTTT.

This sequence joins TRBV6-1 and TRBJ2-3; D might be TRBD2 (6 bases). With 11 bases removed from V and 3 bases from J, the gap between germline ends came to 15 bases. CDR3 size: 13 residues. CDR1 and CDR2 (germline): MNHNS, SASEGT. CDR3: CAHGGSWTDTQYF. Here the CDR3 DNA reads TGTGCCCATGGGGGGAGTTGGACAGATACGCAGTATTTT.

This chain uses TRBV18 with TRBJ2-2; D perhaps matches TRBD1 (6 bases). The CDR3 is made up of 16 amino acids. CDR1 and CDR2 from the germline V gene are KGHSH and LQKENI. The germline V and J ends were trimmed by 6 bases and 1 base, with 15 bases remaining between them. In nucleotides, the CDR3 is TGTGCCAGCTCCCGGCAGGGGCCTATGAACACCGGGGAGCTGTTTTTT. Protein: CASSRQGPMNTGELFF.

The J gene is TRBJ2-1, the V gene TRBV19, with D perhaps matching TRBD2 (6 bases). This CDR3 spans 12 amino acids. Trimming pared 6 bases from V and 10 bases from J, leaving 13 bases between. Germline CDR1 is LNHDA and CDR2 is SQIVND (reference sequence). The CDR3 DNA sequence: TGTGCCAGTAGCTGGTGGCGGGGCGAGCAGTTCTTC. Its protein is CASSWWRGEQFF.

This clone was detected only once. This chain links TRBV28 with TRBJ1-4, with D uncertain. V lost 7 bases to trimming and J lost 4 bases, with 13 bases between them. The CDR3 contains 14 residues. The germline CDR1 and CDR2 sequences are MDHEN and SYDVKM. The CDR3 sequence is CASTLGGVNEKLFF. DNA for the CDR3: TGTGCCAGCACCCTAGGCGGGGTTAATGAAAAACTGTTTTTT.

This clone has just a few counts. The chain joins TRBV19 to TRBJ2-1; tentative D call: TRBD2 (6 bases). CDR3 length: 17 amino acids. The V end lost 0 bases, the J end lost 3 bases, and 15 bases lay between the germline ends. The germline V gene encodes CDR1 LNHDA and CDR2 SQIVND (reference sequence). CDR3 in DNA: TGTGCCAGTAGTATAGAGGGGGGACGGCACCTCTACAATGAGCAGTTCTTC. Amino acid sequence: CASSIEGGRHLYNEQFF.

The CDR3 nucleotides read TGTGCCAGCAGGCCTTTTGAAGGGACAGGGCTTAACTATGGCTACACCTTC. Amino acid sequence: CASRPFEGTGLNYGYTF. The chain has TRBV7-2 and TRBJ1-2; TRBD1 agrees at 9 bases. The V gene's germline CDR1 is SGHTA and CDR2 FQGNSA. V shed 6 bases, J shed 1 base, and the junction held 12 bases outside the gene matches. The CDR3 runs to 17 residues.

J is TRBJ2-1 and V is TRBV2, with 11 nucleotides matching TRBD2. Germline assignment: CDR1 SNHLY and CDR2 FYNNEI. With 6 bases clipped from V and 9 bases from J, the junction kept 7 bases outside the gene matches. This CDR3 has 14 amino acids. The CDR3 region is CASSFLTSGTEQFF. In DNA, the CDR3 is TGTGCCAGCAGCTTTCTGACTAGCGGGACTGAGCAGTTCTTC.

V usage is TRBV4-1 and J usage is TRBJ1-1, with 7 bases lining up with TRBD1. After removal of 1 base from V and 8 bases from J, the junction contained 1 base not matched to a gene. Germline V CDR1 and CDR2: MGHRA, YSYEKL. There are 12 residues in the CDR3. This chain's CDR3 is CASSQVQGEAFF. DNA of the CDR3: TGCGCCAGCAGCCAAGTACAGGGGGAAGCTTTCTTT.

The rearrangement links TRBV14 to TRBJ2-1, with unresolved D. V lost 3 bases and J 5 bases, leaving 11 bases between the germline ends. The CDR3 consists of 14 residues. In germline, CDR1 is SGHDN, CDR2 FVKESK. CDR3 nucleotides: TGTGCCAGCAGCCAGTTGATACTTAACAATGAGCAGTTCTTC. Translating it yields CASSQLILNNEQFF.

This clone was seen only a few times. The chain uses TRBV27 and TRBJ1-6; D is unclear. Trimming took off 6 bases at V and 11 bases at J, with 14 bases between the two ends. Germline lookup yields CDR1 MNHEY and CDR2 SMNVEV (reference sequence). The CDR3 has 13 amino acids. Written as DNA, the CDR3 is TGTGCCAGCAGCCCCCTCGGGATCCCACCCCTCCACTTT. Protein sequence: CASSPLGIPPLHF.

This clone was seen a few times. CDR3 bases: TGTGCCAGCAGCTCAGATGACCCGGGAGCCACAGATACGCAGTATTTT. Residues: CASSSDDPGATDTQYF. The V call is TRBV5-5, the J call TRBJ2-3; maybe TRBD2 (6 bases). CDR1 and CDR2 from the germline V gene are SGHKS and YYEKEE (reference sequence). This CDR3 contains 16 residues. V was clipped by 3 bases and J by 2 bases, with 16 bases between them. Full variable domain (outside the CDR3, taken from reference TRBV5-5 and TRBJ2-3): DAGVTQSPTHLIKTRGQQVTLRCSPISGHKSVSWYQQVLGQGPQFIFQYYEKEERGRGNFPDRFSARQFPNYSSELNVNALLLGDSALYLCASSSDDPGATDTQYFGPGTRLTVL.

The V and J genes are TRBV6-5 and TRBJ2-7; possible D gene TRBD1, 6 bases. Germline V lookup: CDR1 MNHEY, CDR2 SVGAGI. V dropped 6 bases and J dropped 5 bases, with 14 bases sitting between them. CDR3 length: 13 amino acids. CDR3 amino acids: CASSRTGYNEQYF. In DNA, the CDR3 is TGTGCCAGCAGCCGCACAGGGTACAACGAGCAGTACTTC.

The chain employs TRBV6-6 and TRBJ2-5, with a possible D match to TRBD2 (7 bases). Germline values: CDR1 MNHNY, CDR2 SVGAGI (reference sequence). The CDR3 loop spans 15 amino acids. The ends were cut back, 7 bases at V and 2 bases at J, with 17 bases in the middle. The CDR3 spells CASKGGLADQETQYF. CDR3 nucleotide sequence: TGTGCCAGCAAGGGGGGGCTAGCGGATCAAGAGACCCAGTACTTC.

This clone was counted between two and nine times. The V call is TRBV9, the J call TRBJ1-6; the D is unclear. V dropped 0 bases and J dropped 9 bases, with 7 bases sitting between them. The CDR3 is made up of 13 amino acids. Germline V gene sequence: CDR1 SGDLS, CDR2 YYNGEE. Here the CDR3 reads CASSVGEGSPLHF. CDR3 coding DNA: TGTGCCAGCAGCGTAGGAGAGGGTTCACCCCTCCACTTT.

This clone is a singleton in its sample. The chain employs TRBV7-8 and TRBJ2-7; tentatively, D is TRBD1 (5 bases). Trimming took off 4 bases at V and 3 bases at J, with 10 bases between the two ends. This CDR3 comprises 13 residues. CDR1 is SGHVS and CDR2 is FQNEAQ in the germline V gene. The CDR3 bases are TGTGCCAGCAGCTCGCTAGGGGACTACGAGCAGTACTTC. Translation: CASSSLGDYEQYF.

The chain has TRBV7-9 and TRBJ1-2; 12 nucleotides align to TRBD1. V gave up 3 bases and J gave up 8 bases; unmatched junction bases: 7. CDR1 and CDR2 from the germline V gene are SEHNR and FQNEAQ (reference sequence). This CDR3 has 15 amino acids. This chain's CDR3 is CASSLPGQGARGYTF. The CDR3 nucleotides are TGTGCCAGCAGCTTGCCGGGACAGGGGGCGCGGGGCTACACCTTC.

This clone is a singleton in its sample. The rearrangement uses TRBV4-3 and TRBJ1-5; D unresolved. V lost 0 bases, J lost 8 bases, and 11 bases lay in between. The CDR3 loop spans 14 amino acids. The germline CDR1 and CDR2 sequences are LGHNA and YSLEER. The chain's CDR3 is CASSQEPKTEPQHF. In DNA, the CDR3 is TGCGCCAGCAGCCAAGAACCGAAAACGGAGCCCCAGCATTTT.

CDR3 DNA: TGTGCCATCAGTGACAAGAGCGGGGGACCCATAGATACGCAGTATTTT. Protein product: CAISDKSGGPIDTQYF. The genes are TRBV10-3 and TRBJ2-3; 8 bases fit TRBD2. From germline, CDR1 is ENHRY and CDR2 SYGVKD. The V segment lost 3 bases and the J segment 5 bases; nucleotides outside the gene matches: 10. The CDR3 covers 16 residues.

This clone appeared a few times. This rearrangement joins TRBV10-3 to TRBJ1-1; 11 nucleotides agree with TRBD1. Looked up from germline, CDR1 is ENHRY and CDR2 is SYGVKD. The CDR3 sequence is 12 residues long. The J segment lost 4 bases and the V segment lost 8 bases, leaving 0 bases of the junction unmatched. In nucleotides, the CDR3 is TGTGCCATCGGACAGGGGGCCACTGAAGCTTTCTTT. Protein: CAIGQGATEAFF.

The CDR3 region is CSVEGAGQGRSGYTF. The CDR3 DNA follows: TGCAGCGTTGAAGGTGCGGGACAGGGCCGGAGTGGCTACACCTTC. The rearrangement uses TRBV29-1 and TRBJ1-2; 9 positions agree with TRBD1. The length of the CDR3 is 15 residues. V was pared by 1 base and J by 7 bases, with 10 bases of the junction left unmatched. The V gene's germline CDR1 is SQVTM and CDR2 ANQGSEA. Based on the CDR3 plus reference TRBV29-1 and TRBJ1-2, the full variable domain is SAVISQKPSRDICQRGTSLTIQCQVDSQVTMMFWYRQQPGQSLTLIATANQGSEATYESGFVIDKFPISRPNLTFSTLTVSNMSPEDSSIYLCSVEGAGQGRSGYTFGSGTRLTVV.

The chain is built from TRBV25-1 and TRBJ1-3, with D possibly being TRBD1 (5 bases). Germline lookup yields CDR1 MGHDK and CDR2 SYGVNS. Trimming removed 8 bases from V and 4 bases from J, with 18 bases in between. The CDR3 sequence is 15 residues long. This CDR3 reads CASSSTGRSGNTIYF. The CDR3 DNA sequence: TGTGCCAGCTCCAGTACAGGCCGATCAGGAAACACCATATATTTT.

In its sample, this clone was seen once. J is TRBJ2-5 and V is TRBV5-4, with 8 bases that match TRBD2. The junction had 7 bases not matched to a gene; V was cut back by 1 base and J by 5 bases. CDR3 length: 15 amino acids. CDR1 is SGHNT and CDR2 is YYREEE in the germline V gene (reference sequence). Here the CDR3 reads CASSLTSPGGETQYF. CDR3 bases: TGTGCCAGCAGCTTGACGAGCCCGGGGGGGGAGACCCAGTACTTC.

CDR3: CASSSGQRRDTGELFF. DNA for the CDR3: TGTGCCAGCAGTTCGGGACAGCGGAGAGACACCGGGGAGCTGTTTTTT. The rearrangement uses TRBV5-4 and TRBJ2-2; the match to TRBD1 covers 7 bases. This CDR3 contains 16 residues. CDR1 and CDR2 (germline): SGHNT, YYREEE (reference sequence). V gave up 5 bases and J gave up 3 bases; unmatched junction bases: 10.